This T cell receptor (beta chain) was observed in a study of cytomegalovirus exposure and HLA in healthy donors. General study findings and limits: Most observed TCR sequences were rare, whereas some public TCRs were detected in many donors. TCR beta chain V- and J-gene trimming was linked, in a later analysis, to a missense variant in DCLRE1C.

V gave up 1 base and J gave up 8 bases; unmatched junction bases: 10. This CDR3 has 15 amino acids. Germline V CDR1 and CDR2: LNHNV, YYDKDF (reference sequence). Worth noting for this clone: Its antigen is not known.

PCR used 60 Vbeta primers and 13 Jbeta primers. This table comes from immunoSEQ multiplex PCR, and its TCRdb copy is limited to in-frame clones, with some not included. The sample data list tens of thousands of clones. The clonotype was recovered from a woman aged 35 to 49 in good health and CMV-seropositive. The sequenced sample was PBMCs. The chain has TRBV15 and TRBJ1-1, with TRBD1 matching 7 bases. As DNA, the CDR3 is TGTGCCACCAGCAGAGGGGACAGCGGGAGTATGGAAGCTTTCTTT. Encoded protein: CATSRGDSGSMEAFF.